This is a list of T cell receptor beta chains from one sample in a study of identical twins. TCRdb independently ran MiXCR on the 5' RACE reads; one entry per CDR3 protein. The sample holds 200,000 to 250,000 distinct CDR3 sequences, about 7.3% seen once. The same specimen was also included in a second study, on yellow fever vaccine responses in identical twins.

Sequenced: memory (CD45RO+) T cells sorted from blood. These receptors all stem from a woman under 30 in good health. Each CDR3 is given with its conserved first and last residue. A D gene is named only where the DNA matches it firmly.

CDR3aa	v_gene	j_gene	d_gene
CASKGLGTEQFF	TRBV2	TRBJ2-1	.
CASSLGGQTTNEKLFF	TRBV7-8	TRBJ1-4	TRBD1
CASHRVGGTQYF	TRBV6-5	TRBJ2-5	.
CASSEARHYGYTF	TRBV6-1	TRBJ1-2	.
CASSPGGTGGNSNQPQHF	TRBV28	TRBJ1-5	TRBD1
CASGVSGANVLTF	TRBV7-8	TRBJ2-6	.
CASSRAGGIYNEQFF	TRBV14	TRBJ2-1	TRBD2
CASREGGFVTDTQYF	TRBV6-1	TRBJ2-3	.
CASYPRGEGTEAFF	TRBV6-1	TRBJ1-1	.
CSARDPKGGFFNEQFF	TRBV20-1	TRBJ2-1	.
CASSLGRVTFGELNPPDTQYF	TRBV5-1	TRBJ2-3	.
CAISDQREGNEQFF	TRBV10-3	TRBJ2-1	TRBD2